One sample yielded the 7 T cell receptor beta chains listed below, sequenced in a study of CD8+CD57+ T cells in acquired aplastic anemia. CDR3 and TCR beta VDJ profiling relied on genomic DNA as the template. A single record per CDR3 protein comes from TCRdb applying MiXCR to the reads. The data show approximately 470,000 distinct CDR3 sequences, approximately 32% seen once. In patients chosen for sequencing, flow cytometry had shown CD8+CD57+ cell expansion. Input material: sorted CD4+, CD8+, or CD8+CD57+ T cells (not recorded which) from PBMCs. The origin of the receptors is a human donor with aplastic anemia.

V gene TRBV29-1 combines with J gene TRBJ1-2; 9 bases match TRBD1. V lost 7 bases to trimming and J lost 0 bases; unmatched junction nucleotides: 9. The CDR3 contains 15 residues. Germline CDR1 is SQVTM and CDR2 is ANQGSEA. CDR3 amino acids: CSARTGAETNYGYTF. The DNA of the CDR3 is TGCAGCGCACGGACAGGGGCTGAAACTAACTATGGCTACACCTTC.

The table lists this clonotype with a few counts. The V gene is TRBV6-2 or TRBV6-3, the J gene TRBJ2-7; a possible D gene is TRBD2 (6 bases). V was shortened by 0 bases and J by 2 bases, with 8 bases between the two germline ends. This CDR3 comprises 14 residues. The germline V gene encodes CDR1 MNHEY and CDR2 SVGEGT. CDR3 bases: TGTGCCAGCAGTTACTCGACGGGGGCCTACGAGCAGTACTTC. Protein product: CASSYSTGAYEQYF.

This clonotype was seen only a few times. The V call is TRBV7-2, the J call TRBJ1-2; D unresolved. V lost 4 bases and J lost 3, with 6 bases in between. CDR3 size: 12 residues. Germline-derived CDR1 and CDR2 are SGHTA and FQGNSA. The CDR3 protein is CASSSDYYGYTF. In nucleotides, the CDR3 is TGTGCCAGCAGCTCCGACTACTATGGCTACACCTTC. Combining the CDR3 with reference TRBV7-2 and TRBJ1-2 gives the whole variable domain GAGVSQSPSNKVTEKGKDVELRCDPISGHTALYWYRQSLGQGLEFLIYFQGNSAPDKSGLPSDRFSAERTGGSVSTLTIQRTQQEDSAVYLCASSSDYYGYTFGSGTRLTVV.

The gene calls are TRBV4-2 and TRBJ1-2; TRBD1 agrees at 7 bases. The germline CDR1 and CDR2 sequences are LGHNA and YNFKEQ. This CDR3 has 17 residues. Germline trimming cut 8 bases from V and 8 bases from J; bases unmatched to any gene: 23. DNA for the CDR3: TGTGCCAGCTCACCAGTTGTCACACAGGGGACAACTATCGGCTACACCTTC. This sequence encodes CASSPVVTQGTTIGYTF.

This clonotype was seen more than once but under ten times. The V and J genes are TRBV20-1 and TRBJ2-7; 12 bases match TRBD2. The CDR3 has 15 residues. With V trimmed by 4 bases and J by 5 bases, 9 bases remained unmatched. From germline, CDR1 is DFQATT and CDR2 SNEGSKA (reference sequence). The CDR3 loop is CSANNPGLAGDEQYF. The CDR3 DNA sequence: TGCAGTGCTAATAACCCGGGACTAGCGGGCGACGAGCAGTACTTC.

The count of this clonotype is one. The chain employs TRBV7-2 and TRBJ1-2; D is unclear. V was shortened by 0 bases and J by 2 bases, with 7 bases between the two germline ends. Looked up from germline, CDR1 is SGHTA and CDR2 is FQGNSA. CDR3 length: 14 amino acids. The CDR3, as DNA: TGTGCCAGCAGCTTAGCGACACCAAACTATGGCTACACCTTC. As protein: CASSLATPNYGYTF.

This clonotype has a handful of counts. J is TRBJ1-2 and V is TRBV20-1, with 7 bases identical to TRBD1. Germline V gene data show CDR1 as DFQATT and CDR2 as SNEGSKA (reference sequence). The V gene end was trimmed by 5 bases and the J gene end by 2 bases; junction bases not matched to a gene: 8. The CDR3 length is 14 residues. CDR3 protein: CSASVGTVNYGYTF. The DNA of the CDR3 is TGCAGTGCTTCCGTTGGGACAGTCAACTATGGCTACACCTTC.